This TCR beta chain was identified during a study of cytomegalovirus exposure and HLA in healthy donors. Germline CDR1 and CDR2: SGHVS and FNYEAQ. V was pared by 6 bases and J by 7 bases, with 22 bases between. The CDR3 consists of 17 residues. The study ran its PCR with 60 Vbeta and 13 Jbeta primers. Sequenced by immunoSEQ multiplex PCR; TCRdb stores in-frame clones only, minus some. Of about 140,000 clones detected, 85% to 90% appear once; the ten largest clones hold around 5.2%. The V and J genes are TRBV7-6 and TRBJ1-6; a weak D match, TRBD1 (6 bases). This TCR derives from a woman aged 25 to 39 in good health and CMV-seronegative. The specimen was PBMCs. As DNA, the CDR3 is TGTGCCAGCAGTTTTTCTCCCCTCAGGGGCAGGAATTCACCCCTCCACTTT. Its protein product is CASSFSPLRGRNSPLHF.